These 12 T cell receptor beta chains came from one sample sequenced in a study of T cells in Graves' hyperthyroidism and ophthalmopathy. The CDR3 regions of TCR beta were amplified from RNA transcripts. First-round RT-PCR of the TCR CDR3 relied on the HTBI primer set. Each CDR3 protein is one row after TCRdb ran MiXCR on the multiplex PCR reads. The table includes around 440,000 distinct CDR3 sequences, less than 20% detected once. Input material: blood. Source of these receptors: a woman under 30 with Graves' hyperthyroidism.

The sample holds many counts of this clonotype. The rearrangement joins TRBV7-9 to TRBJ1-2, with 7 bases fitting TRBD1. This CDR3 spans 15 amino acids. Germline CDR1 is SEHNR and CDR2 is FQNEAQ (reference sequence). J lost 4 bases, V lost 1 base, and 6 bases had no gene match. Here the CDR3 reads CASSLEVGGGYGYTF. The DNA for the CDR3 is TGTGCCAGCAGCTTAGAAGTAGGGGGCGGCTATGGCTACACCTTC.

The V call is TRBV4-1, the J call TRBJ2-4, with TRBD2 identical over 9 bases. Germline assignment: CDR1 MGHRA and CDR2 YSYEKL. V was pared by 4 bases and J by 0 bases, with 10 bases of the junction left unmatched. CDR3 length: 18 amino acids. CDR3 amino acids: CASSPSGLATLAKNIQYF. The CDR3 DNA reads TGCGCCAGCAGCCCCTCGGGACTAGCAACACTAGCCAAAAACATTCAGTACTTC.

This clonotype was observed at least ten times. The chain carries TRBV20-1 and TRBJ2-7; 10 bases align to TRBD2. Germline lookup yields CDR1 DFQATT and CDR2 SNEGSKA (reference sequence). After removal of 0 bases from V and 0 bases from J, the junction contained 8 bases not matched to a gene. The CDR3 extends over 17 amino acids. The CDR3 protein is CSAREPLLAGSSYEQYF. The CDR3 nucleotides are TGCAGTGCTAGAGAGCCCTTACTAGCGGGATCCTCCTACGAGCAGTACTTC.

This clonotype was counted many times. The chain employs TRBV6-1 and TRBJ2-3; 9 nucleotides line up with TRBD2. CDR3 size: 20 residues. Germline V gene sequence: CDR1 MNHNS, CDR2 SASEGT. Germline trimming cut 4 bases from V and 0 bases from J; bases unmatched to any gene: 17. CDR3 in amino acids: CASSGQRGETVFLSTDTQYF. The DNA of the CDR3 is TGTGCCAGCAGTGGGCAGCGGGGGGAGACCGTATTCCTTAGCACAGATACGCAGTATTTT.

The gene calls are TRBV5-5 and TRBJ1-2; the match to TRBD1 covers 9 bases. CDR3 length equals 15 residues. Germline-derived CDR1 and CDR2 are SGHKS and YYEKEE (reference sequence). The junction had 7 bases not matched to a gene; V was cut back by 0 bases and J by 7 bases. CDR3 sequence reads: CASSLDVGDRVGYTF. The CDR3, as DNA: TGTGCCAGCAGCTTGGATGTCGGGGACAGGGTTGGCTACACCTTC. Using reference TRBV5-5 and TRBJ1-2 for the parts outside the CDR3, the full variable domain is DAGVTQSPTHLIKTRGQQVTLRCSPISGHKSVSWYQQVLGQGPQFIFQYYEKEERGRGNFPDRFSARQFPNYSSELNVNALLLGDSALYLCASSLDVGDRVGYTFGSGTRLTVV.

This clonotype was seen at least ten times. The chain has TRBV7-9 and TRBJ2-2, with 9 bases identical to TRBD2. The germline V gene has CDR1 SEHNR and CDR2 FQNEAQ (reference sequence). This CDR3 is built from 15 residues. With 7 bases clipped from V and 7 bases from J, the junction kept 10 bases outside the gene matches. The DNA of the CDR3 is TGTGCCAGCATCCCTTCTAGCGGGATCTTCGGGGAGCTGTTTTTT. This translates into CASIPSSGIFGELFF.

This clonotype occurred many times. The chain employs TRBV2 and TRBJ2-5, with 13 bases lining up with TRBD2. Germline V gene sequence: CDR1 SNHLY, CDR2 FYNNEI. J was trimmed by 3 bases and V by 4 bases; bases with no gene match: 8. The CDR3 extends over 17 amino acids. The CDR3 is CASSAQPGTSGEETQYF. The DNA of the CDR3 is TGTGCCAGCAGTGCCCAACCCGGGACTAGCGGGGAAGAGACCCAGTACTTC.

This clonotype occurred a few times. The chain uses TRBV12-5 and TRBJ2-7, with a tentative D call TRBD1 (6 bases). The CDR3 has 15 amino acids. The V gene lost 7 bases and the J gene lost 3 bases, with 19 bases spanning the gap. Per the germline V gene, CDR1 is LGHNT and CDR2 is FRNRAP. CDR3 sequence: CASAPGRDTIYEQYF. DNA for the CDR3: TGTGCTAGTGCCCCCGGCCGGGACACTATCTACGAGCAGTACTTC.

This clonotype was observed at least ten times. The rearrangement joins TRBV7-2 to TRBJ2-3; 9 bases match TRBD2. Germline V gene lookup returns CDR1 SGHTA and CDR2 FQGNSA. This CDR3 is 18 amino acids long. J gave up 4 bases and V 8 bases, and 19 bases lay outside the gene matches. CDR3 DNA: TGTGCCAGCCTACCCGGGACTATCCTCGAGCGGGGGGCAGATACGCAGTATTTT. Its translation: CASLPGTILERGADTQYF.

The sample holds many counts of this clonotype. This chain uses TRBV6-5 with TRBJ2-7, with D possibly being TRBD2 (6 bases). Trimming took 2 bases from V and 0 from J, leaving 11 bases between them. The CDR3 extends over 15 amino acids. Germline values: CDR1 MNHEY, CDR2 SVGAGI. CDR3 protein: CASSYEAGSSYEQYF. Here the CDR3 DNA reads TGTGCCAGCAGTTACGAGGCGGGAAGCTCCTACGAGCAGTACTTC.

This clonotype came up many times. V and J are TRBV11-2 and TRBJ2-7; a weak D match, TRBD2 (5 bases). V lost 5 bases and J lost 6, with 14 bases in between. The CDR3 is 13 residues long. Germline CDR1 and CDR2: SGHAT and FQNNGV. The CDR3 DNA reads TGTGCCAGCAGCCCCAAACTAGTACCCGAGCAGTACTTC. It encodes CASSPKLVPEQYF. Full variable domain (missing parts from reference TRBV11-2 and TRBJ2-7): EAGVAQSPRYKIIEKRQSVAFWCNPISGHATLYWYQQILGQGPKLLIQFQNNGVVDDSQLPKDRFSAERLKGVDSTLKIQPAKLEDSAVYLCASSPKLVPEQYFGPGTRLTVT.

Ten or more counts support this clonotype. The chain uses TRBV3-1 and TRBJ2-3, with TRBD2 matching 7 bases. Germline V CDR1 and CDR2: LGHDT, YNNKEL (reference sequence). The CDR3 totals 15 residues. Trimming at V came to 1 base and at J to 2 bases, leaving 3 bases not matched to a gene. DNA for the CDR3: TGTGCCAGCAGCCAAGGAACTAGCGACACAGATACGCAGTATTTT. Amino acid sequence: CASSQGTSDTDTQYF.